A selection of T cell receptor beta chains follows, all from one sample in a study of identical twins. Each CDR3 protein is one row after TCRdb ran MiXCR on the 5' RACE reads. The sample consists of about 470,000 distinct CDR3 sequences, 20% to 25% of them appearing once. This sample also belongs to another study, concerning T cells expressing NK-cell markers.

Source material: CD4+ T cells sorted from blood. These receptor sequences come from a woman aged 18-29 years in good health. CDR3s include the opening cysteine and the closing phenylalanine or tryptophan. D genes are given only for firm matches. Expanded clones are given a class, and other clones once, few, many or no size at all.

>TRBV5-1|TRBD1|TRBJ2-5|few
CASSLGPGQGSQYF
TGCGCCAGCAGCTTGGGGCCGGGACAGGGGTCCCAGTACTTC
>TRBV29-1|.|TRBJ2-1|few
CSGSLGSYNEQFF
TGCAGCGGATCACTGGGCTCCTACAATGAGCAGTTCTTC
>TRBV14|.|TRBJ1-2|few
CASSPLEGDYGYTF
TGTGCCAGCAGTCCCTTGGAGGGAGACTATGGCTACACCTTC
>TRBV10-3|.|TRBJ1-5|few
CAISGQIDQPQHF
TGTGCCATCAGCGGACAGATTGATCAGCCCCAGCATTTT
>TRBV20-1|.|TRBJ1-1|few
CSAGAPTEAFF
TGCAGTGCTGGGGCCCCTACGGAAGCTTTCTTT
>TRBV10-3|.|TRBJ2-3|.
CAIATGALDTQYF
TGTGCCATCGCAACTGGGGCGCTGGATACGCAGTATTTT
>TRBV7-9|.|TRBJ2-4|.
CASPPRYHIQYF
TGTGCCAGCCCACCGCGGTACCACATTCAGTACTTC
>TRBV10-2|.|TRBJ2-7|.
CASSATGGVGEQYF
TGCGCCAGCAGTGCTACAGGGGGGGTAGGCGAGCAGTACTTC
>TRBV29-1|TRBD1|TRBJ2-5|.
CSVDPRGTGGQETQYF
TGCAGCGTTGATCCCCGGGGGACAGGGGGTCAAGAGACCCAGTACTTC
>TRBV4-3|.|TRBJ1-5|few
CASSQFPGDRPQHF
TGCGCCAGCAGCCAATTTCCAGGGGACCGGCCCCAGCATTTT
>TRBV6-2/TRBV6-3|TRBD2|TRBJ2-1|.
CATKTSGFSSYNEQFF
TGTGCCACCAAGACTAGCGGCTTTAGCTCCTACAATGAGCAGTTCTTC
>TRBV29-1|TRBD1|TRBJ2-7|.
CSVVGPQTGDGEQYF
TGCAGCGTTGTGGGCCCCCAGACAGGGGACGGTGAGCAGTACTTC
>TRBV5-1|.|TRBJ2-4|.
CASSLEGPVSIIQYF
TGCGCCAGCAGCTTGGAGGGACCCGTCTCTATCATTCAGTACTTC
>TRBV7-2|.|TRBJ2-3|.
CASKAGADTQYF
TGTGCCAGCAAGGCAGGGGCAGATACGCAGTATTTT
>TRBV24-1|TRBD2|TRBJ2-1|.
CATSGWTSGRDEQFF
TGTGCCACCAGTGGGTGGACTAGCGGGAGGGATGAGCAGTTCTTC
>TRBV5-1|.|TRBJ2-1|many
CASSQLASNNEQFF
TGCGCCAGCTCTCAGCTAGCGAGCAACAATGAGCAGTTCTTC
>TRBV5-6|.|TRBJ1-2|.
CASSLLDPSHYGYTF
TGTGCCAGCAGCTTACTGGACCCGAGCCACTATGGCTACACCTTC
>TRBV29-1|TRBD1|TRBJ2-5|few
CSVERGLKETQYF
TGCAGCGTTGAAAGGGGGCTGAAAGAGACCCAGTACTTC
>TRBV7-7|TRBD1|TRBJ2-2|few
CASSLSGQDTGELFF
TGTGCCAGCAGCTTAAGCGGACAGGACACCGGGGAGCTGTTTTTT
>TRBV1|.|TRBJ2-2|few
CTSSQDVAPWFWMFF
TGCACCAGCAGCCAAGATGTGGCCCCTTGGTTTTGGATGTTTTTT
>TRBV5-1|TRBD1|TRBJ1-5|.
CASSATGNSNQPQHF
TGCGCCAGCAGCGCGACAGGGAATAGCAATCAGCCCCAGCATTTT
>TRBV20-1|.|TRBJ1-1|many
CSALPHEAFF
TGCAGTGCTCTCCCCCATGAAGCTTTCTTT
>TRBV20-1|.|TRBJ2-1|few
CSARAGLYDEQFF
TGCAGTGCTAGAGCCGGCCTCTATGATGAGCAGTTCTTC
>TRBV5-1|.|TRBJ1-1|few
CASSLEGGAAEAFF
TGCGCCAGCAGCTTGGAGGGGGGCGCAGCAGAAGCTTTCTTT
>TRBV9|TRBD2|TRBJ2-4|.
CASSFTPGLGDIQYF
TGTGCCAGCAGCTTTACCCCGGGACTAGGGGACATTCAGTACTTC
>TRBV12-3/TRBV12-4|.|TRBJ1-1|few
CASKRSRGQVFF
TGTGCCAGCAAAAGGTCGAGGGGTCAGGTTTTCTTT
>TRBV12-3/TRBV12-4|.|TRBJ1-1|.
CASRLQLNTEAFF
TGTGCCAGCAGATTACAGTTGAACACTGAAGCTTTCTTT
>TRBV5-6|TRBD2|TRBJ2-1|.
CASQRAGGLNYEQFF
TGTGCCAGCCAAAGAGCGGGGGGGCTAAATTATGAGCAGTTCTTC
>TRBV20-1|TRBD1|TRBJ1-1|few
CSAWGQGTEAFF
TGCAGTGCCTGGGGACAGGGAACTGAAGCTTTCTTT
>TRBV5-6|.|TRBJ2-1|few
CASSLPSGEQFF
TGTGCCAGCAGCCTACCTAGTGGGGAGCAGTTCTTC
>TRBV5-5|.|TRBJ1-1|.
CASSLSDWNTEAFF
TGTGCCAGCAGCTTGTCTGATTGGAACACTGAAGCTTTCTTT
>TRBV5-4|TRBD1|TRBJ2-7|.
CASTRDRSYEQYF
TGTGCCAGCACCCGGGACAGGTCCTACGAGCAGTACTTC
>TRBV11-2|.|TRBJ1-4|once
CASRGGTAKLFF
TGTGCCAGCAGGGGTGGGACCGCCAAACTGTTTTTT
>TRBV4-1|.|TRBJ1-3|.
CASGLLPGNTIYF
TGCGCCAGCGGCTTACTCCCGGGAAACACCATATATTTT
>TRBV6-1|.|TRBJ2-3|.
CASSIGESTDTQYF
TGTGCCAGCAGTATAGGGGAGAGTACAGATACGCAGTATTTT
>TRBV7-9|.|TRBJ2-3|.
CASSLLRTGSGDTQYF
TGTGCCAGCAGCCTATTAAGGACCGGGTCCGGAGATACGCAGTATTTT
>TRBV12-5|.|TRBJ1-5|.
CASGLVQQGNQPQHF
TGTGCTAGTGGTTTGGTACAGCAGGGAAACCAGCCCCAGCATTTT
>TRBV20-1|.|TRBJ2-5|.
CSARSGLGQGAQYF
TGCAGTGCGAGGTCGGGACTAGGCCAGGGGGCCCAGTACTTC
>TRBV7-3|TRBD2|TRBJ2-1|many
CASSLAGEYNEQFF
TGTGCCAGCAGTCTAGCGGGGGAGTACAATGAGCAGTTCTTC
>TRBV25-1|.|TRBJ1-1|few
CASRTGGDFAEAFF
TGTGCCAGCCGGACGGGGGGCGATTTCGCTGAAGCTTTCTTT
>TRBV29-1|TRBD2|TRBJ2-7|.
CSVEVGLAGGGYEQYF
TGCAGCGTTGAAGTGGGGCTAGCGGGAGGAGGCTACGAGCAGTACTTC
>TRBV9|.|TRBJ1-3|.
CASSHQGSSGNTIYF
TGTGCCAGCAGCCATCAGGGGAGCTCTGGAAACACCATATATTTT
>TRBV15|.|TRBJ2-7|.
CATSSRGTYEQYF
TGTGCCACCAGCAGTCGAGGCACCTACGAGCAGTACTTC
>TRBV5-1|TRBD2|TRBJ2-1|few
CASSTTSGSSYNEQFF
TGCGCCAGCAGCACGACTAGCGGGAGCTCCTACAATGAGCAGTTCTTC
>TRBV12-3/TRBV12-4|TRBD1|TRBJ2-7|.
CASSPGTGAHEQYF
TGTGCCAGCAGCCCAGGGACAGGGGCCCACGAGCAGTACTTC
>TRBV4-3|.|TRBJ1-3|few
CASSQRSSGNTIYF
TGCGCCAGCAGCCAGCGGAGCTCTGGAAACACCATATATTTT
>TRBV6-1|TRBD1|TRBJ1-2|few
CASSIGTGGNYGYTF
TGTGCCAGCAGCATAGGGACAGGGGGTAACTATGGCTACACCTTC
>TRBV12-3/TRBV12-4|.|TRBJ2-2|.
CASSFSNTGELFF
TGTGCCAGCAGTTTTAGTAACACCGGGGAGCTGTTTTTT
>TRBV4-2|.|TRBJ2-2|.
CASSQGTSKGYTGELFF
TGTGCCAGCAGCCAAGGGACCAGCAAGGGGTACACCGGGGAGCTGTTTTTT
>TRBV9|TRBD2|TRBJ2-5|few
CASSVVPSGSFLETQYF
TGTGCCAGCAGCGTAGTACCCAGCGGGAGTTTTCTGGAGACCCAGTACTTC
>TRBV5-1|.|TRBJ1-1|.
CASSWDSGTEAFF
TGCGCCAGCAGCTGGGACTCGGGCACTGAAGCTTTCTTT
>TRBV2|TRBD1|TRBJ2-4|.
CASSERAGGIAKNIQYF
TGTGCCAGCAGTGAAAGAGCAGGGGGTATAGCCAAAAACATTCAGTACTTC
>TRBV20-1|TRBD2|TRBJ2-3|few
CSARDAGRVLTDTQYF
TGCAGTGCTAGAGACGCCGGGAGGGTGCTGACAGATACGCAGTATTTT